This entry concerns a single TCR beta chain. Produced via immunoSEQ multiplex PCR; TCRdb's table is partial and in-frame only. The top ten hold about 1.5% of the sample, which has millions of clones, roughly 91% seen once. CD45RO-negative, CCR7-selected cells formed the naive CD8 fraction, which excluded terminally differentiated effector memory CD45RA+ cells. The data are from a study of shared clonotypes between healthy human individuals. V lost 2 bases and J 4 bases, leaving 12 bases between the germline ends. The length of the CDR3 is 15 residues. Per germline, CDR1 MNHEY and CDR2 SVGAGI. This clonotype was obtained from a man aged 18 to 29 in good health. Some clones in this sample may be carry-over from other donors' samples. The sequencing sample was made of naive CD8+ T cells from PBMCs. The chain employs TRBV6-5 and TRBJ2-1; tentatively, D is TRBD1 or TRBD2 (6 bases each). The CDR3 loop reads CASSYRGAQYNEQFF. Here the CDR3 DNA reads TGTGCCAGCAGTTACAGGGGGGCCCAATACAATGAGCAGTTCTTC.